The source of this T cell receptor beta chain is a study of T cells in Graves' hyperthyroidism and ophthalmopathy. This CDR3 is 14 amino acids long. Trimming pared 5 bases from V and 10 bases from J, leaving 17 bases between. Germline lookup yields CDR1 SGHVS and CDR2 FQNEAQ. Reasons for excluding patients were uncontrolled infection, other autoimmune disease, pregnancy or lactation. The table lists this clonotype with a few counts. Antigen: not known. General study findings and limits: Blood shared most expanded thyroid clonotypes above 0.001.

Amplified TCR beta CDR3 regions derived from RNA transcripts. The primer set for the first-round RT-PCR of the TCR CDR3 was HTBI. MiXCR, run by TCRdb on the multiplex PCR reads, gives a single entry per CDR3 protein. The table lists about 640,000 distinct CDR3 sequences, about 45% of them singletons, with less than 9.5% in the top ten. The chain couples TRBV7-8 to TRBJ1-4; the D gene is possibly TRBD1 (6 bases). This sequence originates from an adult man with Graves' disease, either hyperthyroidism or ophthalmopathy (not recorded which). The material sequenced was peripheral blood or thyroid tissue (not recorded which). The CDR3 nucleotides read TGTGCCAGCAGCCAACCCGCAGGGGCTGGAAAACTGTTTTTT. Its translation: CASSQPAGAGKLFF.